A single count supports the clone carrying this T cell receptor (beta chain). The CDR3 runs to 16 residues. V lost 2 bases, J lost 4 bases, and 11 bases stayed unmatched. Germline-derived CDR1 and CDR2 are SGHRS and YFSETQ. Authors' data handling: By means of reference gene primer amplification, nucleated cell counts were estimated. Sequencing was performed with immunoSEQ multiplex PCR; in TCRdb, only in-frame clones are kept and a portion is missing. V and J calls and clone size are as listed in that table; D and trimming were resolved from the DNA. This table holds 20,000 to 30,000 clones, around 79% found once. This specimen belongs to a study of blood T cell repertoires in COVID-19. Across the whole study: Both acute and convalescent COVID-19 samples were obtained from the United States, Italy and Spain. Sources were T cells, B-cell-depleted T cells, or PBMCs; the material itself was cDNA or gDNA.

The sequencing input was peripheral blood. This receptor was obtained from an elderly man with active or convalescent COVID-19. The V gene is TRBV5-1, the J gene TRBJ1-1; 7 bases are a match to TRBD1. The CDR3 nucleotides read TGCGCCAGCAGCTTCCGACAGTCCCAGGGGGGCACTGAAGCTTTCTTT. It translates to CASSFRQSQGGTEAFF. Based on the CDR3 plus reference TRBV5-1 and TRBJ1-1, the full variable domain is KAGVTQTPRYLIKTRGQQVTLSCSPISGHRSVSWYQQTPGQGLQFLFEYFSETQRNKGNFPGRFSGRQFSNSRSEMNVSTLELGDSALYLCASSFRQSQGGTEAFFGQGTRLTVV.